This entry features one TCR beta chain sequence. The source of the sample is a study of cytomegalovirus exposure and HLA in healthy donors. Germline V gene sequence: CDR1 SQVTM, CDR2 ANQGSEA. V lost 4 bases and J lost 0, with 28 bases in between. The CDR3 consists of 21 residues. Primers for the PCR totalled 60 Vbeta and 13 Jbeta. Sequencing was performed with immunoSEQ multiplex PCR; in TCRdb, only in-frame clones are kept and a portion is missing. The sample has 160,000 or so clones, approximately 80% seen once; the top ten hold around 1.6%. This sequence originates from a woman aged 18-29 years in good health and CMV-seronegative. Specimen: PBMCs. The chain joins TRBV29-1 to TRBJ2-6; D might be TRBD1 (5 bases). The CDR3 region is CSVVPPARPQGSPSGANVLTF. The CDR3 DNA follows: TGCAGCGTTGTCCCACCAGCCAGACCCCAGGGTTCCCCCTCTGGGGCCAACGTCCTGACTTTC.